These 32 T cell receptor beta chains came from one sample sequenced in a study of T cells in Graves' hyperthyroidism and ophthalmopathy. Researchers took RNA transcripts and amplified the TCR beta CDR3 regions from them. Using the HTBI primer set, a first-round RT-PCR was run on the TCR CDR3. One entry per CDR3 protein, called by TCRdb with MiXCR from the multiplex PCR reads. In the table there are roughly 420,000 distinct CDR3 sequences, 15% to 17% of which are singletons. Sequencing used blood. All receptors come from a woman younger than 30 with Graves' hyperthyroidism.

This clonotype was counted ten times or more. This sequence joins TRBV7-9 and TRBJ2-7; TRBD2 agrees at 7 bases. CDR1 SEHNR and CDR2 FQNEAQ come from the germline V gene (reference sequence). CDR3 length: 17 amino acids. Trimming removed 4 bases from V and 2 bases from J; junction bases left unmatched: 14. Here the CDR3 reads CASSSPGGGGKPYEQYF. The CDR3 DNA reads as TGTGCCAGCAGCTCTCCTGGAGGCGGGGGAAAACCCTACGAGCAGTACTTC.

The chain employs TRBV7-3 and TRBJ2-1; 8 bases are a match to TRBD1. Germline V gene data show CDR1 as SGHTA and CDR2 as FQGTGA. The CDR3 contains 17 residues. V dropped 4 bases and J dropped 5; count of bases not matched to a gene: 13. CDR3 sequence reads: CASSSRSGGAFHNEQFF. DNA of the CDR3: TGTGCCAGCAGCTCTCGTTCAGGGGGCGCCTTTCACAATGAGCAGTTCTTC.

This clonotype was recorded a few times. The V gene is TRBV7-9, the J gene TRBJ1-2; D is unresolved. The CDR3 sequence is 15 residues long. Germline loops: CDR1 SEHNR, CDR2 FQNEAQ (reference sequence). Trimming took 0 bases from V and 12 from J, leaving 20 bases between them. The CDR3 DNA is TGTGCCAGCAGCTTAGCTCTGGGGATCCGGCAAGGCCACACCTTC. Amino acids: CASSLALGIRQGHTF.

The chain recombines TRBV15 with TRBJ2-7; D possibly uses TRBD1 or TRBD2 (6 bases each). Trimming pared 3 bases from V and 4 bases from J, leaving 10 bases between. Germline CDR1 and CDR2: LNHNV and YYDKDF (reference sequence). There are 13 residues in the CDR3. DNA for the CDR3: TGTGCCACCAGCAGGGGGGGCAGGTACGAGCAGTACTTC. Residues: CATSRGGRYEQYF. Full variable domain (remainder filled in from reference TRBV15 and TRBJ2-7): DAMVIQNPRYQVTQFGKPVTLSCSQTLNHNVMYWYQQKSSQAPKLLFHYYDKDFNNEADTPDNFQSRRPNTSFCFLDIRSPGLGDTAMYLCATSRGGRYEQYFGPGTRLTVT.

J is TRBJ2-3 and V is TRBV6-1; weak D call: TRBD2 (6 bases). Germline V gives CDR1 MNHNS, CDR2 SASEGT. The CDR3 loop spans 15 amino acids. V lost 6 bases, J lost 2 bases, and 15 bases lay in between. The CDR3 sequence: CASRIRAGYTDTQYF. The CDR3 nucleotides read TGTGCCAGCAGGATCCGGGCGGGGTACACAGATACGCAGTATTTT.

This clonotype was counted at least ten times. This chain joins TRBV12-3 or TRBV12-4 and TRBJ1-2, with D tentatively TRBD1 (6 bases). The V and J ends lost 2 bases and 4 bases respectively, with 8 bases between them. This CDR3 is built from 13 residues. CDR3: CASSLQGIYGYTF. The CDR3 region has the DNA TGTGCCAGCAGTTTACAGGGGATCTATGGCTACACCTTC.

This clonotype was counted ten times or more. The chain uses TRBV7-2 and TRBJ2-4; the D gene is possibly TRBD1 (5 bases). The CDR3 spans 15 residues. CDR1 is SGHTA, CDR2 FQGNSA, per germline. Trimming shortened V by 5 bases and J by 6 bases, and 17 bases separated the two germline ends. CDR3 nucleotides: TGTGCCAGCAGCCCGTCCCAGGGATCAGGAAACATTCAGTACTTC. Translating gives CASSPSQGSGNIQYF.

This clonotype was counted many times. The V call is TRBV7-8, the J call TRBJ2-6; no firm D call. The CDR3 length is 15 residues. Between the trimmed V and J ends, which lost 2 bases and 0 bases, there was a span of 5 bases. The germline V gene has CDR1 SGHVS and CDR2 FQNEAQ. The CDR3 spells CASSLTPSGANVLTF. The CDR3 DNA reads TGTGCCAGCAGCTTAACCCCCTCTGGGGCCAACGTCCTGACTTTC.

This clonotype was detected many times. The chain recombines TRBV2 with TRBJ2-3, with a weak D call TRBD1 (7 bases). Germline loops: CDR1 SNHLY, CDR2 FYNNEI. This CDR3 is 16 amino acids long. The ends were cut back, 5 bases at V and 4 bases at J, with 19 bases in the middle. The CDR3 DNA reads as TGTGCCAGCAGTACCGAACCCGGAGGGGGCGCAGATACGCAGTATTTT. It is translated as CASSTEPGGGADTQYF.

This clonotype was found a few times. A much larger clone differs from this one at a single base, so this may be a read error. This chain uses TRBV3-1 with TRBJ2-7; D perhaps matches TRBD1 (6 bases). The CDR3 runs 12 residues. The V and J ends lost 5 bases and 3 bases respectively, with 8 bases between them. Germline V gene lookup returns CDR1 LGHDT and CDR2 YNNKEL (reference sequence). This CDR3 is CASSKGGYEQYF. The CDR3 coding sequence is TGTGCCAGCAGCAAAGGGGGCTACGAGCAGTACTTC.

This clonotype was detected many times. The chain is built from TRBV20-1 and TRBJ2-2; D is ambiguous. Germline V gene data show CDR1 as DFQATT and CDR2 as SNEGSKA (reference sequence). The ends were cut back, 0 bases at V and 1 base at J, with 0 bases in the middle. The CDR3 is 12 residues long. DNA for the CDR3: TGCAGTGCTAGAGAGAACACCGGGGAGCTGTTTTTT. Translated, it gives CSARENTGELFF.

There are many counts of this clonotype. The V call is TRBV6-1, the J call TRBJ2-1, with unresolved D. The CDR3 loop spans 13 amino acids. Germline V gene sequence: CDR1 MNHNS, CDR2 SASEGT. V gave up 2 bases and J gave up 7 bases, with 9 bases separating them. The CDR3 spells CASSEQFWNEQFF. The CDR3 region has the DNA TGTGCCAGCAGTGAACAGTTCTGGAATGAGCAGTTCTTC.

This clonotype was observed a few times. The chain combines TRBV20-1 with TRBJ2-1; tentatively, D is TRBD2 (6 bases). Germline assignment: CDR1 DFQATT and CDR2 SNEGSKA (reference sequence). V lost 1 base and J lost 0, with 10 bases in between. This CDR3 is 15 amino acids long. The CDR3 protein is CSARGTSSSYNEQFF. As DNA, the CDR3 is TGCAGTGCTAGAGGAACTAGCTCCTCCTACAATGAGCAGTTCTTC.

This clonotype was seen at least ten times. The V gene is TRBV7-3, the J gene TRBJ2-7, with TRBD2 as a possible D gene (5 bases). The CDR3 runs 13 residues. The germline V and J ends were trimmed by 1 base and 7 bases, with 11 bases remaining between them. From germline, CDR1 is SGHTA and CDR2 FQGTGA. Here the CDR3 DNA reads TGTGCCAGCAGCTTAAGATACGGGATTGAGCAGTACTTC. Translation: CASSLRYGIEQYF.

This clonotype occurred a few times. The rearrangement joins TRBV2 to TRBJ1-4; D perhaps matches TRBD1 (5 bases). V lost 2 bases to trimming and J lost 3 bases, with 7 bases between them. Germline lookup yields CDR1 SNHLY and CDR2 FYNNEI. The CDR3 length is 14 residues. The CDR3 nucleotides read TGTGCCAGCAGTGAAACAGGAGCTAATGAAAAACTGTTTTTT. Its translation: CASSETGANEKLFF. The full variable domain, its missing parts supplied by reference TRBV2 and TRBJ1-4, is EPEVTQTPSHQVTQMGQEVILRCVPISNHLYFYWYRQILGQKVEFLVSFYNNEISEKSEIFDDQFSVERPDGSNFTLKIRSTKLEDSAMYFCASSETGANEKLFFGSGTQLSVL.

At least ten counts were recorded for this clonotype. The DNA of the CDR3 is TGTGCCAGCAGCCAACTGCGATATGGCTACACCTTC. Translating it yields CASSQLRYGYTF. The gene calls are TRBV3-1 and TRBJ1-2; D not resolved. Germline V gene sequence: CDR1 LGHDT, CDR2 YNNKEL (reference sequence). The CDR3 has 12 residues. Trimming pared 2 bases from V and 5 bases from J, leaving 6 bases between.

In its sample, this clonotype was seen many times. The chain recombines TRBV6-1 with TRBJ2-7; 9 nucleotides match TRBD1. CDR3 length: 14 amino acids. CDR1 MNHNS and CDR2 SASEGT come from the germline V gene. V was clipped by 5 bases and J by 6 bases; unmatched bases: 8. The DNA for the CDR3 is TGTGCCAGCAGTTGGGACAGGGTATTGGGCGAGCAGTACTTC. It codes for CASSWDRVLGEQYF.

This clonotype has at least ten counts. The chain uses TRBV5-1 and TRBJ2-1; 12 bases agree with TRBD2. This CDR3 is 15 amino acids long. Germline V gene sequence: CDR1 SGHRS, CDR2 YFSETQ. J lost 9 bases, V lost 4 bases, and 8 bases had no gene match. The CDR3 loop is CASSAGLAGQGEQFF. The CDR3 coding sequence is TGCGCCAGCAGCGCTGGACTAGCGGGACAGGGTGAGCAGTTCTTC.

This clonotype was found many times. The chain recombines TRBV3-1 with TRBJ1-5; D is perhaps TRBD1 (5 bases). CDR1 and CDR2 (germline): LGHDT, YNNKEL (reference sequence). V lost 1 base and J 10 bases, leaving 17 bases between the germline ends. The CDR3 has 15 amino acids. The CDR3 spells CASSQGLRAQGPQHF. DNA for the CDR3: TGTGCCAGCAGCCAAGGACTCAGGGCGCAGGGACCCCAGCATTTT.

This clonotype was detected ten times or more. This chain links TRBV11-2 with TRBJ1-5; 7 bases match TRBD1. The CDR3 is 15 residues long. The V gene's germline CDR1 is SGHAT and CDR2 FQNNGV. Trimming at V came to 5 bases and at J to 6 bases, leaving 10 bases not matched to a gene. For the CDR3, the DNA is TGTGCCAGCAGCGCCGGACAGGCTCCAGGTCAGCCCCAGCATTTT. As protein: CASSAGQAPGQPQHF.

This clonotype was counted at least ten times. The chain links TRBV11-3 to TRBJ1-1; D gene uncertain. The CDR3 sequence is 12 residues long. Germline V gene lookup returns CDR1 SGHNT and CDR2 YENEEA. Trimming took 3 bases from V and 6 from J, leaving 8 bases between them. The CDR3 region has the DNA TGTGCCAGCAGCTTCGGGGTCGCTGAAGCTTTCTTT. Translation gives CASSFGVAEAFF.

Points on this clonotype: With a much larger clone just one base away, this may be a read error. The CDR3 nucleotides are TGTGCCAGCAGTTTAAGTCCCCACTTGCCCAGAGGCCACACCTTC. Protein product: CASSLSPHLPRGHTF. V is TRBV27 and J is TRBJ1-2, with unresolved D. The CDR3 covers 15 residues. Per germline, CDR1 MNHEY and CDR2 SMNVEV (reference sequence). V lost 2 bases and J lost 12, with 22 bases in between.

This clonotype has ten or more counts. The gene calls are TRBV18 and TRBJ2-1, with 9 bases matching TRBD1. This CDR3 has 16 amino acids. Germline V gene lookup returns CDR1 KGHSH and CDR2 LQKENI. Trimming took 3 bases from V and 5 from J; bases not matched to a gene: 8. CDR3 protein: CASSPQQGAPNNEQFF. CDR3 nucleotides: TGTGCCAGCTCACCGCAACAGGGGGCGCCCAACAATGAGCAGTTCTTC.

This clonotype turned up a few times. The chain recombines TRBV4-2 with TRBJ2-2, with D possibly called TRBD1 or TRBD2 (5 bases each). The CDR3 consists of 16 residues. Germline CDR1 and CDR2: LGHNA and YNFKEQ. Deletions cut 3 bases from V and 7 bases from J, with 18 bases between. CDR3 protein: CASSHRSGAYNGELFF. CDR3 DNA sequence: TGTGCCAGCAGCCACCGGTCCGGGGCCTACAACGGGGAGCTGTTTTTT.

Of note for this clonotype: The junction shows a germline mismatch at one end, possibly a read error. The chain employs TRBV9 and TRBJ2-3, with TRBD2 as a possible D gene (5 bases). CDR3 size: 15 residues. In germline, CDR1 is SGDLS, CDR2 YYNGEE. CDR3 protein: CANSVERTSTDTQYF. In DNA, the CDR3 is TGTGCCAACAGCGTTGAGCGGACTAGCACAGATACGCAGTATTTT.

V gene TRBV27 combines with J gene TRBJ2-5; D is undetermined. Trimming took 5 bases from V and 5 from J, leaving 12 bases between them. Germline V gene sequence: CDR1 MNHEY, CDR2 SMNVEV (reference sequence). The CDR3 sequence is 13 residues long. The CDR3 DNA sequence: TGTGCCAGCAGTGCACTTCTGGGGGAGACCCAGTACTTC. Encoded protein: CASSALLGETQYF.

This clonotype was seen at least ten times. V and J are TRBV29-1 and TRBJ1-4; D gene unclear. With 4 bases removed from V and 1 base from J, the gap between germline ends came to 10 bases. This CDR3 region has 14 residues. Germline CDR1 reads SQVTM; CDR2 reads ANQGSEA. The CDR3 region has the DNA TGCAGCGTTGGGACGGATGGAACTAATGAAAAACTGTTTTTT. Protein: CSVGTDGTNEKLFF.

This clonotype was observed at least ten times. The chain joins TRBV18 to TRBJ2-7, with TRBD1 matching 7 bases. J gave up 1 base and V 6 bases, and 9 bases lay outside the gene matches. CDR1 and CDR2 from the germline V gene are KGHSH and LQKENI. This CDR3 is 15 amino acids long. The DNA of the CDR3 is TGTGCCAGCTCGCCCGACAGGGTTAGTTCCTACGAGCAGTACTTC. Protein: CASSPDRVSSYEQYF.

In this sample, this clonotype turned up a few times. CDR3 protein: CASSKGPQLGSGTEAFF. For the CDR3, the DNA is TGTGCCAGTAGTAAGGGGCCGCAACTGGGGAGTGGGACTGAAGCTTTCTTT. This chain connects TRBV19 to TRBJ1-1; D may be TRBD1 (5 bases). Germline lookup yields CDR1 LNHDA and CDR2 SQIVND (reference sequence). This CDR3 has 17 amino acids. Deletions cut 4 bases from V and 5 bases from J, with 23 bases between. Full variable domain (remainder filled in from reference TRBV19 and TRBJ1-1): DGGITQSPKYLFRKEGQNVTLSCEQNLNHDAMYWYRQDPGQGLRLIYYSQIVNDFQKGDIAEGYSVSREKKESFPLTVTSAQKNPTAFYLCASSKGPQLGSGTEAFFGQGTRLTVV.

This clonotype was seen many times. CDR3 in amino acids: CSAREGGNYGYTF. The CDR3 coding sequence is TGCAGTGCTAGAGAGGGCGGGAACTATGGCTACACCTTC. The V gene is TRBV20-1, the J gene TRBJ1-2; D is unclear. The CDR3 totals 13 residues. The V gene lost 0 bases and the J gene lost 2 bases, with 7 bases spanning the gap. CDR1 is DFQATT, CDR2 SNEGSKA, per germline (reference sequence).

The chain employs TRBV10-3 and TRBJ2-1; 8 bases match TRBD2. CDR3 length: 15 residues. Trimming removed 3 bases from V and 8 bases from J; junction bases left unmatched: 9. CDR1 and CDR2 (germline): ENHRY, SYGVKD. Here the CDR3 reads CAISDGRGAGDEQFF. The CDR3 bases are TGTGCCATCAGTGATGGGCGGGGGGCCGGGGATGAGCAGTTCTTC.

The CDR3 here is CASSSTGRGNQPQHF. The DNA of the CDR3 is TGTGCCAGCAGCTCAACTGGAAGGGGCAATCAGCCCCAGCATTTT. V gene TRBV27 combines with J gene TRBJ1-5; no clear D gene. Germline V lookup: CDR1 MNHEY, CDR2 SMNVEV (reference sequence). The CDR3 has 15 residues. The ends were cut back, 6 bases at V and 2 bases at J, with 14 bases in the middle.